This T cell receptor (beta chain) was identified during a study of graft-versus-host responses after intestinal transplantation. Looking at the study overall: Anti-thymocyte globulin served as induction for all recipients, who then took tacrolimus and steroids for three to four years.

This CDR3 spans 18 amino acids. Unmatched junction bases numbered 12, after V lost 0 bases and J lost 9 bases. From germline, CDR1 is SGHVS and CDR2 FNYEAQ. General observations from the study: GvH clones detected in recipient marrow included some appearing first in ileum or blood.

Worth noting for this clone: Antigen unknown.

TCRdb's copy holds only in-frame clones and misses some; the assay was immunoSEQ multiplex PCR. This sample has approximately 99,000 clones, with roughly nine tenths found just once. The chain employs TRBV7-6 and TRBJ1-5; 12 bases align to TRBD1. The specimen comprised unstimulated CD4+ T cells sorted from spleen or lymph node cells, sampled before transplant. This receptor was taken from a human donor who was the organ donor for an intestinal transplant. In DNA, the CDR3 is TGTGCCAGCAGCTTAGCCGGGACAGGGGGCGCGGGCATATGGCCCCAGCATTTT. It encodes CASSLAGTGGAGIWPQHF.